This TCR beta chain was sequenced in a study of T cell changes during pregnancy in multiple sclerosis. V dropped 3 bases and J dropped 7; count of bases not matched to a gene: 8. The V gene's germline CDR1 is LNHDA and CDR2 SQIVND (reference sequence). The CDR3 loop spans 14 amino acids. Sequenced by immunoSEQ multiplex PCR; TCRdb stores in-frame clones only, minus some. The sample carries about 38,000 clones, approximately 91% recorded once. V and J are TRBV19 and TRBJ1-1; 7 bases map to TRBD1. Sequencing used CD4+ T cells from peripheral blood mononuclear cells, obtained after pregnancy. The TCR was taken from a female donor in good health, enrolled as a control in a pregnancy study. The CDR3 loop reads CASSIGFGTVEAFF. CDR3 in DNA: TGTGCCAGTAGTATCGGTTTTGGGACAGTTGAAGCTTTCTTT. The full variable domain, rest sourced from reference TRBV19 and TRBJ1-1, is DGGITQSPKYLFRKEGQNVTLSCEQNLNHDAMYWYRQDPGQGLRLIYYSQIVNDFQKGDIAEGYSVSREKKESFPLTVTSAQKNPTAFYLCASSIGFGTVEAFFGQGTRLTVV.